The 29 T cell receptor beta chains given below trace back to one sample, sequenced in a study of blood T cell repertoires in COVID-19. The repertoire was sequenced with immunoSEQ multiplex PCR; TCRdb's copy has only in-frame clones and lacks some. Found here are 300,000 to 400,000 clones, roughly 85% of them singletons; the top ten hold approximately 4.4%. The sample consisted of PBMCs or T cells enriched from blood (not recorded which). These receptors were obtained from a woman between 40 and 50 years old with acute COVID-19.

The chain is built from TRBV19 and TRBJ2-5; tentatively, D is TRBD2 (5 bases). The CDR3 is 14 residues long. CDR1 and CDR2 from the germline V gene are LNHDA and SQIVND (reference sequence). Trimming removed 5 bases from V and 5 bases from J, with 15 bases in between. In DNA form, the CDR3 reads TGTGCCAGTAGTCCCCCCGGGATGATCGAGACCCAGTACTTC. Amino acids: CASSPPGMIETQYF.

The rearrangement uses TRBV20-1 and TRBJ1-5; TRBD1 matches 9 bases. The ends lost 3 bases at V and 4 bases at J; junction bases unmatched: 7. The CDR3 spans 15 residues. Germline V gives CDR1 DFQATT, CDR2 SNEGSKA (reference sequence). CDR3 in amino acids: CSASRGQGVNQPQHF. CDR3 nucleotide sequence: TGCAGTGCTAGTAGGGGACAGGGAGTAAATCAGCCCCAGCATTTT.

V usage is TRBV4-3 and J usage is TRBJ2-1; a possible D gene is TRBD1 (7 bases). The length of the CDR3 is 15 residues. Germline V gene sequence: CDR1 LGHNA, CDR2 YSLEER. V lost 0 bases to trimming and J lost 8 bases, with 14 bases between them. This CDR3 reads CASSQEQGGTDEQFF. The CDR3 DNA reads as TGCGCCAGCAGCCAAGAGCAAGGGGGGACAGATGAGCAGTTCTTC.

The rearrangement joins TRBV18 to TRBJ1-1; D is uncertain. The CDR3 totals 14 residues. The germline V gene encodes CDR1 KGHSH and CDR2 LQKENI. V was pared by 2 bases and J by 8 bases, with 15 bases between. In nucleotides, the CDR3 is TGTGCCAGCTCACCAGAATTGAGAGGGAGGGAAGCTTTCTTT. This translates into CASSPELRGREAFF. Full variable domain (remainder filled in from reference TRBV18 and TRBJ1-1): NAGVMQNPRHLVRRRGQEARLRCSPMKGHSHVYWYRQLPEEGLKFMVYLQKENIIDESGMPKERFSAEFPKEGPSILRIQQVVRGDSAAYFCASSPELRGREAFFGQGTRLTVV.

This clone was picked up a small number of times. The genes are TRBV14 and TRBJ1-4, with D tentatively TRBD1 (5 bases). Germline CDR1 is SGHDN and CDR2 is FVKESK. The CDR3 has 14 residues. Deletions cut 1 base from V and 11 bases from J, with 14 bases between. CDR3 residues: CASSQAGPDQKLFF. CDR3 nucleotides: TGTGCCAGCAGCCAAGCAGGGCCTGACCAGAAACTGTTTTTT.

The V call is TRBV28, the J call TRBJ1-2; 10 positions agree with TRBD1. Germline V gene data show CDR1 as MDHEN and CDR2 as SYDVKM. Trimming cost V 6 bases and J 7 bases; bases outside gene matches: 11. This CDR3 is 15 amino acids long. DNA for the CDR3: TGTGCCAGCAGATTACCAGGACAGGGGGAGGGTGGCTACACCTTC. Protein: CASRLPGQGEGGYTF.

The chain couples TRBV11-2 to TRBJ2-7; 7 positions match TRBD2. Germline lookup yields CDR1 SGHAT and CDR2 FQNNGV. The CDR3 totals 15 residues. The V segment lost 1 base and the J segment 3 bases; nucleotides outside the gene matches: 6. CDR3 nucleotides: TGTGCCAGCAGCTTAGCCCTAGCGGAGGTCTACGAGCAGTACTTC. Protein sequence: CASSLALAEVYEQYF.

The chain employs TRBV7-9 and TRBJ1-6; TRBD1 matches 7 bases. There are 17 residues in the CDR3. J gave up 0 bases and V 4 bases, and 6 bases lay outside the gene matches. The V gene's germline CDR1 is SEHNR and CDR2 FQNEAQ (reference sequence). CDR3 sequence (DNA): TGTGCCAGCAGCTCCCGACAGGGAGTCTCCTATAATTCACCCCTCCACTTT. This translates into CASSSRQGVSYNSPLHF.

In this sample, this clone turned up once. The chain combines TRBV4-1 with TRBJ2-2; 7 bases are a match to TRBD2. Germline V lookup: CDR1 MGHRA, CDR2 YSYEKL. The CDR3 extends over 14 amino acids. J was trimmed by 5 bases and V by 0 bases; bases with no gene match: 0. CDR3: CASSQEAGTGELFF. The CDR3 bases are TGCGCCAGCAGCCAAGAAGCGGGGACCGGGGAGCTGTTTTTT.

The chain couples TRBV24-1 to TRBJ2-5; 9 bases are shared with TRBD1. V shed 7 bases and J 4 bases; nucleotides not matched to a gene: 6. Germline values: CDR1 KGHDR, CDR2 SFDVKD. The CDR3 sequence is 14 residues long. CDR3 loop: CATSPGQGRETQYF. CDR3 bases: TGTGCCACCAGCCCCGGACAGGGGCGAGAGACCCAGTACTTC.

This clone was observed a few times. The V call is TRBV5-1, the J call TRBJ2-3, with TRBD2 matching 8 bases. The V gene end was trimmed by 4 bases and the J gene end by 0 bases; junction bases not matched to a gene: 7. The germline V gene has CDR1 SGHRS and CDR2 YFSETQ. CDR3 size: 16 residues. CDR3 coding DNA: TGCGCCAGCAGCGAAACCTTAGCGGGGAGCACAGATACGCAGTATTTT. Its translation is CASSETLAGSTDTQYF.

The chain joins TRBV5-1 to TRBJ2-3; D possibly corresponds to TRBD2 (6 bases). Germline V gene sequence: CDR1 SGHRS, CDR2 YFSETQ. Trimming left V 7 bases short and J 2 bases short, with 14 bases between. The CDR3 totals 14 residues. The CDR3 loop reads CASHPGLDTDTQYF. The CDR3 coding sequence is TGCGCCAGCCACCCGGGACTGGACACAGATACGCAGTATTTT.

This clone has at least ten counts. CDR3 protein: CASGPGLPNSPLHF. In DNA, the CDR3 is TGTGCTAGTGGTCCGGGACTGCCTAATTCACCCCTCCACTTT. V usage is TRBV12-5 and J usage is TRBJ1-6; a weak D match, TRBD1 (5 bases). V was shortened by 5 bases and J by 6 bases, with 11 bases between the two germline ends. The germline gives CDR1 LGHNT, CDR2 FRNRAP. CDR3 size: 14 residues.

The chain couples TRBV7-6 to TRBJ2-7, with 8 bases matching TRBD2. The CDR3 is 17 amino acids. The germline CDR1 and CDR2 sequences are SGHVS and FNYEAQ. V trimming: 5 bases; J trimming: 4 bases; junction bases outside the gene matches: 16. The CDR3 here is CASSTGGSGPMGYEQYF. The CDR3 coding sequence is TGTGCCAGCAGCACGGGGGGGTCTGGCCCCATGGGGTACGAGCAGTACTTC.

The rearrangement uses TRBV4-1 and TRBJ1-4, with 7 bases aligning to TRBD1. With V trimmed by 4 bases and J by 7 bases, 6 bases remained unmatched. Germline V gives CDR1 MGHRA, CDR2 YSYEKL. The CDR3 has 14 amino acids. The CDR3 protein is CASSPGTVGEKLFF. In nucleotides, the CDR3 is TGCGCCAGCAGCCCCGGGACAGTAGGTGAAAAACTGTTTTTT.

On this clone itself: Additional DNA sequences in this sample encode the identical CDR3. The V call is TRBV14, the J call TRBJ2-7, with 10 bases lining up with TRBD2. Trimming cost V 1 base and J 2 bases; bases outside gene matches: 2. The CDR3 spans 15 residues. CDR1 and CDR2 (germline): SGHDN, FVKESK. The CDR3 nucleotides are TGTGCCAGCAGCCAAGGACTAGCGGGCCCCTACGAGCAGTACTTC. Residues: CASSQGLAGPYEQYF.

About this clone: Different DNA sequences within this sample yield the same CDR3. The chain joins TRBV4-2 to TRBJ1-1; TRBD1 might be the D (5 bases). V dropped 0 bases and J dropped 5 bases, with 10 bases sitting between them. The CDR3 spans 14 residues. Germline V gene data show CDR1 as LGHNA and CDR2 as YNFKEQ. The CDR3 protein is CASSQDGGGTEAFF. Written as DNA, the CDR3 is TGTGCCAGCAGCCAAGATGGGGGGGGGACTGAAGCTTTCTTT.

The rearrangement uses TRBV2 and TRBJ1-4; 8 positions match TRBD1. This CDR3 is 16 amino acids long. V was clipped by 4 bases and J by 3 bases; unmatched bases: 7. Per germline, CDR1 SNHLY and CDR2 FYNNEI. The DNA for the CDR3 is TGTGCCAGCAGTGGGACAGGGAGTCAAGCTAATGAAAAACTGTTTTTT. This translates into CASSGTGSQANEKLFF.

The V gene is TRBV11-3, the J gene TRBJ2-1; 11 bases fit TRBD2. Germline V gives CDR1 SGHNT, CDR2 YENEEA. V lost 6 bases, J lost 5 bases, and 12 bases stayed unmatched. The CDR3 covers 17 residues. CDR3 amino acids: CASSSHTGTSGNNEQFF. The CDR3 DNA reads TGTGCCAGCAGTTCCCATACCGGGACTAGCGGTAACAATGAGCAGTTCTTC.

This sequence joins TRBV5-4 and TRBJ2-1; 7 nucleotides line up with TRBD1. J lost 0 bases, V lost 4 bases, and 4 bases had no gene match. Germline assignment: CDR1 SGHNT and CDR2 YYREEE (reference sequence). CDR3 length equals 15 residues. Here the CDR3 DNA reads TGTGCCAGCAGCCAACAGGGGAGCTCCTACAATGAGCAGTTCTTC. This encodes CASSQQGSSYNEQFF.

The chain joins TRBV25-1 to TRBJ1-6; D gene ambiguous. Germline CDR1 and CDR2: MGHDK and SYGVNS. The V end was cut by 3 bases, the J end by 14 bases, with 14 bases between. The CDR3 is made up of 13 amino acids. CDR3 DNA: TGTGCCAGCAGTGATCGGGTCGTCGGAGCCCTCCACTTT. This codes for CASSDRVVGALHF.

This clone appeared once. The chain joins TRBV4-1 to TRBJ1-1; D possibly corresponds to TRBD1 (6 bases). This CDR3 has 16 residues. The germline V gene has CDR1 MGHRA and CDR2 YSYEKL. V was cut by 0 bases and J by 0 bases, with 11 bases left in between. This CDR3 is CASSQELGGMNTEAFF. For the CDR3, the DNA is TGCGCCAGCAGCCAAGAGCTTGGGGGCATGAACACTGAAGCTTTCTTT.

This chain joins TRBV5-1 and TRBJ2-3; 7 bases are a match to TRBD2. This CDR3 spans 17 amino acids. Germline V gene data show CDR1 as SGHRS and CDR2 as YFSETQ. With V trimmed by 0 bases and J by 6 bases, 13 bases remained unmatched. CDR3 sequence reads: CASSLVPGGGASDTQYF. Written as DNA, the CDR3 is TGCGCCAGCAGCTTGGTGCCGGGCGGGGGTGCCTCGGATACGCAGTATTTT.

This clone was recorded once. The chain combines TRBV2 with TRBJ2-1; TRBD1 matches 10 bases. CDR1 and CDR2 from the germline V gene are SNHLY and FYNNEI. The V segment lost 3 bases and the J segment 6 bases; nucleotides outside the gene matches: 17. The CDR3 consists of 19 residues. The CDR3 region has the DNA TGTGCCAGCAGTGAGTACTTGTTGGACAGGGGGGACTACTTCAATGAGCAGTTCTTC. The encoded protein is CASSEYLLDRGDYFNEQFF.

The chain is built from TRBV19 and TRBJ1-6; 8 nucleotides align to TRBD1. Trimming at V came to 3 bases and at J to 7 bases, leaving 5 bases not matched to a gene. In germline, CDR1 is LNHDA, CDR2 SQIVND (reference sequence). This CDR3 contains 15 residues. The CDR3 DNA reads as TGTGCCAGTAGTATGGGAGACAGGGGAAATTCACCCCTCCACTTT. Translating it yields CASSMGDRGNSPLHF.

This sequence joins TRBV15 and TRBJ1-6; the D is unclear. Looked up from germline, CDR1 is LNHNV and CDR2 is YYDKDF (reference sequence). This CDR3 has 16 amino acids. V was pared by 3 bases and J by 4 bases, with 13 bases between. The CDR3 bases are TGTGCCACCAGCAGCGGGGATGGGCATTATAATTCACCCCTCCACTTT. This encodes CATSSGDGHYNSPLHF.

The J gene is TRBJ2-1, the V gene TRBV18; 9 nucleotides agree with TRBD1. V shed 2 bases and J 4 bases; nucleotides not matched to a gene: 6. Looked up from germline, CDR1 is KGHSH and CDR2 is LQKENI. The CDR3 has 16 amino acids. The CDR3 here is CASSPTTGQGYNEQFF. The CDR3 nucleotides are TGTGCCAGCTCACCAACGACCGGACAGGGGTACAATGAGCAGTTCTTC.

This clone was seen more than once but under ten times. The genes are TRBV2 and TRBJ1-1; the match to TRBD1 covers 8 bases. Germline V gene lookup returns CDR1 SNHLY and CDR2 FYNNEI. The CDR3 is 15 residues long. V gave up 6 bases and J gave up 1 base; unmatched junction bases: 7. The CDR3 DNA follows: TGTGCCAGCAGCCAGACAGGGGCCGGGAACACTGAAGCTTTCTTT. It is translated as CASSQTGAGNTEAFF.

The chain joins TRBV19 to TRBJ2-7; D may be TRBD2 (5 bases). The CDR3 runs 11 residues. Germline CDR1 and CDR2: LNHDA and SQIVND (reference sequence). V gave up 1 base and J gave up 7 bases, with 5 bases separating them. DNA for the CDR3: TGTGCCAGTAGTATAGGCGGGGAGCAGTACTTC. It translates to CASSIGGEQYF.